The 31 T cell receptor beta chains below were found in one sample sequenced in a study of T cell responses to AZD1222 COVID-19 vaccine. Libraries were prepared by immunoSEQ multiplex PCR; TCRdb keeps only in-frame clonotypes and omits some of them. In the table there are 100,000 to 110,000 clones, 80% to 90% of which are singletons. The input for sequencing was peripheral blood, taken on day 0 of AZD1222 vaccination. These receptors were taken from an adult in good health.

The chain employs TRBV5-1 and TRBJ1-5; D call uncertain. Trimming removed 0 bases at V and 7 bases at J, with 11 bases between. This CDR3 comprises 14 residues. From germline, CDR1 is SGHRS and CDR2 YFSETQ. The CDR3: CASSLVVNGQPQHF. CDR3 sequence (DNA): TGCGCCAGCAGCTTGGTGGTAAACGGGCAGCCCCAGCATTTT.

CDR3 sequence: CSVRDRLETQYF. Here the CDR3 DNA reads TGCAGCGTCAGAGACAGGCTAGAGACCCAGTACTTC. The rearrangement links TRBV29-1 to TRBJ2-5, with D perhaps TRBD1 (6 bases). From germline, CDR1 is SQVTM and CDR2 ANQGSEA. Trimming shortened V by 6 bases and J by 4 bases, and 12 bases separated the two germline ends. The CDR3 has 12 residues.

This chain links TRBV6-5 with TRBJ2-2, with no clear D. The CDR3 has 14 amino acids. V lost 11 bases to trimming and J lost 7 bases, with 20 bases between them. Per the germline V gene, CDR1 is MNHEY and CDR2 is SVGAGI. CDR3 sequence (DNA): TGTGCCTTGCTTTCGGTCGATCAAGACGGGGAGCTGTTTTTT. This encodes CALLSVDQDGELFF.

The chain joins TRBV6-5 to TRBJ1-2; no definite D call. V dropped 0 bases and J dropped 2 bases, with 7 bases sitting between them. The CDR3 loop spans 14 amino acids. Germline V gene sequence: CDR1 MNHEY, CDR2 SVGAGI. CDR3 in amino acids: CASSYSRPNYGYTF. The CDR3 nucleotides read TGTGCCAGCAGTTACTCGAGACCAAACTATGGCTACACCTTC.

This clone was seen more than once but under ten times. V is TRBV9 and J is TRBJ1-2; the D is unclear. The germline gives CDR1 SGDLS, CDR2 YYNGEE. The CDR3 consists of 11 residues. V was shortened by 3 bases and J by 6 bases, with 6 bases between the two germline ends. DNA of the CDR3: TGTGCCAGCAGCGATACGGATGGCTACACCTTC. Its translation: CASSDTDGYTF.

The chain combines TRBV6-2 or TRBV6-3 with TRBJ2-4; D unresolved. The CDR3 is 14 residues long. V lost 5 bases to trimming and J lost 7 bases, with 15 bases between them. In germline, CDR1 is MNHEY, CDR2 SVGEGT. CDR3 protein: CASSPIDLGNIQYF. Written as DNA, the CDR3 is TGTGCCAGCAGTCCCATAGATTTGGGGAACATTCAGTACTTC.

CDR3 sequence: CASSYSGPGAAYEQYF. The CDR3 DNA sequence: TGTGCCAGCAGTTACTCCGGACCGGGAGCGGCCTACGAGCAGTACTTC. V gene TRBV6-5 combines with J gene TRBJ2-7, with D possibly matching TRBD2 (6 bases). The ends were cut back, 0 bases at V and 2 bases at J, with 14 bases in the middle. This CDR3 is built from 16 residues. Germline V gives CDR1 MNHEY, CDR2 SVGAGI.

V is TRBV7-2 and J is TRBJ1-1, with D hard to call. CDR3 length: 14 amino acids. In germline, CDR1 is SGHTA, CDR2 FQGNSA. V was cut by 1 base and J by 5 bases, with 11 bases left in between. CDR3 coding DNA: TGTGCCAGCAGCTTAGGGGCAGGCGGGACTGAAGCTTTCTTT. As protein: CASSLGAGGTEAFF.

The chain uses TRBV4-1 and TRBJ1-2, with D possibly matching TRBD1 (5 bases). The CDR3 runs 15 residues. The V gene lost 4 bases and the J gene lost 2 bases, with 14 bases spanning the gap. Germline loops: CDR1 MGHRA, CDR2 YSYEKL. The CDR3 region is CASSLLGVGNYGYTF. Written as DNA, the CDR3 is TGCGCCAGCAGCCTCTTGGGGGTCGGAAACTATGGCTACACCTTC.

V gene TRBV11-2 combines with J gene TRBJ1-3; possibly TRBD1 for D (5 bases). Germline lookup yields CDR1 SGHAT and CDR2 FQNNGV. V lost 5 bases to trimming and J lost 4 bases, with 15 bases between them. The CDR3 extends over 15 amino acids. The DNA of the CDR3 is TGTGCCAGCAGCCGCGCGGGGGTCGCGGGAAACACCATATATTTT. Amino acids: CASSRAGVAGNTIYF.

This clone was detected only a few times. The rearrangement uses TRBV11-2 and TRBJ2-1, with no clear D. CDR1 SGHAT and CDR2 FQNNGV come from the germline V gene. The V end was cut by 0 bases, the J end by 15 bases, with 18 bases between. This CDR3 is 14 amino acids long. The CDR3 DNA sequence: TGTGCCAGCAGCTTAGAAGGAGCTACCGTTAGCCGGTTCTTC. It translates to CASSLEGATVSRFF.

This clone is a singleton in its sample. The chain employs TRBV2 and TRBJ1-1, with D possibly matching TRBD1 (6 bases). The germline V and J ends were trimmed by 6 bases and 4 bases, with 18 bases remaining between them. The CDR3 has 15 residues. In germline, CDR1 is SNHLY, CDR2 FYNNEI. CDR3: CASREETGFGTEAFF. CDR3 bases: TGTGCCAGCAGGGAGGAAACAGGGTTTGGCACTGAAGCTTTCTTT.

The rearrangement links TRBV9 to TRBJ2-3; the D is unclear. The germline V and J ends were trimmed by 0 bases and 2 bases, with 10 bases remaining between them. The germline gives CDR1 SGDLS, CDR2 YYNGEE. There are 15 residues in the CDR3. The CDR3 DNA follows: TGTGCCAGCAGCGTAGGAGTTGGTCCCACAGATACGCAGTATTTT. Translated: CASSVGVGPTDTQYF.

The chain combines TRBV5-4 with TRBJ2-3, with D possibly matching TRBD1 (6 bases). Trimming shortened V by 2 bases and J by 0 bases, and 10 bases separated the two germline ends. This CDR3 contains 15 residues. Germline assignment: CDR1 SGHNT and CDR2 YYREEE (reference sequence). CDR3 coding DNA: TGTGCCAGCAGCTTAAAGGGGGTGAGCACAGATACGCAGTATTTT. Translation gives CASSLKGVSTDTQYF.

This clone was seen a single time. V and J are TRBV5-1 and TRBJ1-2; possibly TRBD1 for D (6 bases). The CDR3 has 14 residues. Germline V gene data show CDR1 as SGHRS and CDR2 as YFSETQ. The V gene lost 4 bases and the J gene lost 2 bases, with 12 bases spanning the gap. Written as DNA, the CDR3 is TGCGCCAGCAGCCCCTGGACAGAAAACTATGGCTACACCTTC. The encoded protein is CASSPWTENYGYTF.

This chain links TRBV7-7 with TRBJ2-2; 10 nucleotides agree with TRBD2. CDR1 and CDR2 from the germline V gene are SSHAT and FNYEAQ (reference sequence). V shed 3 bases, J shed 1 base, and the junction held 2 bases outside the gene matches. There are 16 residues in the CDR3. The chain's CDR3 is CASSFGTSVNTGELFF. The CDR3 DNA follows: TGTGCCAGCAGCTTCGGGACTAGCGTGAACACCGGGGAGCTGTTTTTT.

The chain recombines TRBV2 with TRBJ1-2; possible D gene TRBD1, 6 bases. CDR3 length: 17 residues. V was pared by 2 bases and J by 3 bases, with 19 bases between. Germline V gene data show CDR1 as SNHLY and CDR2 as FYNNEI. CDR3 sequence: CASSERYFGGLDYGYTF. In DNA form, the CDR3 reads TGTGCCAGCAGTGAACGGTACTTTGGGGGGCTCGACTATGGCTACACCTTC.

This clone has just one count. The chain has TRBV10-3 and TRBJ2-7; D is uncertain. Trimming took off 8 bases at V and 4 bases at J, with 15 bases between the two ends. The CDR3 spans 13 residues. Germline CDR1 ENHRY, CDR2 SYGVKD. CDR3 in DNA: TGTGCCATCCGCCCCCCTCTTCTTTACGAGCAGTACTTC. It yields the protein CAIRPPLLYEQYF.

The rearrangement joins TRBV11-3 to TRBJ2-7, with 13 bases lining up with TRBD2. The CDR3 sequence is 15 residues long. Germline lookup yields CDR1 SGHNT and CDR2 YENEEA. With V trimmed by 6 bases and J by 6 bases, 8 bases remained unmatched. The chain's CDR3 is CASSRGLAGAGEQYF. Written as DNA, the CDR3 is TGTGCCAGCAGTCGAGGACTAGCGGGAGCCGGCGAGCAGTACTTC.

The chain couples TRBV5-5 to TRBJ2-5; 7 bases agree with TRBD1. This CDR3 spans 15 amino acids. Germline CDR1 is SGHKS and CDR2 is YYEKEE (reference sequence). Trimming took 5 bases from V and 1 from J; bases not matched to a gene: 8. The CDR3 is CASRSGTVSQETQYF. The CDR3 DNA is TGTGCCAGCAGATCCGGGACAGTCAGCCAAGAGACCCAGTACTTC.

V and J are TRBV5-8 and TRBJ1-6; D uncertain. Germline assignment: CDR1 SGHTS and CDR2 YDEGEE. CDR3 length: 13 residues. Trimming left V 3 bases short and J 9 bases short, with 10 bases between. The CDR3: CASSWGVGSPLHF. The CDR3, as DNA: TGTGCCAGCAGCTGGGGAGTCGGTTCACCCCTCCACTTT.

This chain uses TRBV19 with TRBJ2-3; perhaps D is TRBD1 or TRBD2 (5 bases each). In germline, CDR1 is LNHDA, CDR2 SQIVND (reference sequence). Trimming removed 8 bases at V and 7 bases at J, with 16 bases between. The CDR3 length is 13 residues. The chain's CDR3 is CASRDPGLNTQYF. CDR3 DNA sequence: TGTGCCAGTCGGGACCCTGGATTAAATACGCAGTATTTT.

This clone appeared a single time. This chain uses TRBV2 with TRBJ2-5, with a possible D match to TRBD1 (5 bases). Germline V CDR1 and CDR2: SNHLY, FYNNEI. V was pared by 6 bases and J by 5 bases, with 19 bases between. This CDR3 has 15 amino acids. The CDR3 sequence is CASSAGPTWGETQYF. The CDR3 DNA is TGTGCCAGCAGCGCTGGCCCTACCTGGGGCGAGACCCAGTACTTC.

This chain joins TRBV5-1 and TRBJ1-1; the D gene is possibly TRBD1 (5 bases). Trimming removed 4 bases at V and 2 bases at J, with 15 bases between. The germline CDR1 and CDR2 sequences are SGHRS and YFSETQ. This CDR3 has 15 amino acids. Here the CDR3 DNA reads TGCGCCAGCAGCCAGGGACCCGTCATAAACACTGAAGCTTTCTTT. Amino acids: CASSQGPVINTEAFF.

As DNA, the CDR3 is TGTGCCAGCAGCTTAACGCTAGCGTCTTACACCGGGGAGCTGTTTTTT. Its translation is CASSLTLASYTGELFF. The V and J genes are TRBV7-2 and TRBJ2-2, with D perhaps matching TRBD2 (6 bases). This CDR3 has 16 amino acids. Germline V gives CDR1 SGHTA, CDR2 FQGNSA. The V gene lost 2 bases and the J gene lost 3 bases, with 13 bases spanning the gap.

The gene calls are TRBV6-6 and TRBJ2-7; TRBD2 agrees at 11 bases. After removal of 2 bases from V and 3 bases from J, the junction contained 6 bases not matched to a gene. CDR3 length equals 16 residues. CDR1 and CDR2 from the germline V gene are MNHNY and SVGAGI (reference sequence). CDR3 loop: CASSYAQGTSGYEQYF. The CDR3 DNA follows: TGTGCCAGCAGTTACGCCCAGGGGACTAGCGGCTACGAGCAGTACTTC.

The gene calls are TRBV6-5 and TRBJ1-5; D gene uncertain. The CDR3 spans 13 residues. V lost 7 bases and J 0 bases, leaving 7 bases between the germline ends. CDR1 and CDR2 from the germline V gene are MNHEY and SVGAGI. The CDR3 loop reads CASISNSNQPQHF. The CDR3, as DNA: TGTGCCAGCATTTCTAATAGCAATCAGCCCCAGCATTTT.

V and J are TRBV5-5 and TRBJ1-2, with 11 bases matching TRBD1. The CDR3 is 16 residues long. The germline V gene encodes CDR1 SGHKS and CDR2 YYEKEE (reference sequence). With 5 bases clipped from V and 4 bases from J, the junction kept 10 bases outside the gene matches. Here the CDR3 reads CASSQGQGALGYGYTF. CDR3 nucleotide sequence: TGTGCCAGCAGTCAAGGACAGGGGGCGCTTGGCTATGGCTACACCTTC.

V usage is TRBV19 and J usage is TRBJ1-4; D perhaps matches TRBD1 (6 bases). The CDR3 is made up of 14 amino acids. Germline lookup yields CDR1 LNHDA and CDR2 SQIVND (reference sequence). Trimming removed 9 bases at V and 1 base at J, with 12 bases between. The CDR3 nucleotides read TGTGCCAGCGCCTCGACAGGAACTAATGAAAAACTGTTTTTT. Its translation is CASASTGTNEKLFF.

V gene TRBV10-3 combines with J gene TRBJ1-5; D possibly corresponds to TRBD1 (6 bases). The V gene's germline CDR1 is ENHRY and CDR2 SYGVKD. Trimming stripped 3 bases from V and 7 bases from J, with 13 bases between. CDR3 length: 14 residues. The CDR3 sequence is CAISDYGGGQPQHF. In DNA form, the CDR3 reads TGTGCCATCAGTGATTATGGAGGGGGGCAGCCCCAGCATTTT.

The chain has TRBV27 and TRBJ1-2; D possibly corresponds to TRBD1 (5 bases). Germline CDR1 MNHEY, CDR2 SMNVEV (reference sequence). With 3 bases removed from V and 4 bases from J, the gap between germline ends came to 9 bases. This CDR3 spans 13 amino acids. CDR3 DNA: TGTGCCAGCAGTTTGGAGGGGTCCTATGGCTACACCTTC. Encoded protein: CASSLEGSYGYTF.